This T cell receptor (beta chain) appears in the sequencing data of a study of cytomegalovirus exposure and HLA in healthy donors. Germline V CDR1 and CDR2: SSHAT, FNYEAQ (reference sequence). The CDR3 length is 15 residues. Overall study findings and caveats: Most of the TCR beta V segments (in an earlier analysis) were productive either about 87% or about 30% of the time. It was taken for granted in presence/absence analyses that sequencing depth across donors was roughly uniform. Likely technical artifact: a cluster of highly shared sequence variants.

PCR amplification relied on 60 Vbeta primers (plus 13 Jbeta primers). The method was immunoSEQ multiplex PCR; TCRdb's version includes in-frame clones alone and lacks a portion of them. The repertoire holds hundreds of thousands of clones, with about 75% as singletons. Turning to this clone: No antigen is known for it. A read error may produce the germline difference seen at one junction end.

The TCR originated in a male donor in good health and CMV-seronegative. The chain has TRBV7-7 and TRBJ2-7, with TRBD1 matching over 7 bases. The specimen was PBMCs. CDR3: CASSLSLGQPYEQYF. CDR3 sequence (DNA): TGTGCTAGCAGCTTATCACTGGGACAGCCCTACGAGCAGTACTTC.